Below are 12 T cell receptor beta chains sequenced from a single sample in a study of cytomegalovirus exposure and HLA in healthy donors. Vbeta (60) and Jbeta (13) primers were used in the PCR. TCRdb keeps only in-frame clones here, not all; method: immunoSEQ multiplex PCR. The table lists 210,000 or so clones, roughly 79% of them singletons. The sequenced sample was PBMCs. These receptors were obtained from a middle-aged woman in good health and CMV-seronegative.

This chain connects TRBV19 to TRBJ2-7, with TRBD2 identical over 13 bases. Germline CDR1 and CDR2: LNHDA and SQIVND (reference sequence). J lost 2 bases, V lost 5 bases, and 12 bases had no gene match. The CDR3 is 18 amino acids. CDR3 in amino acids: CASSRVGTSGAGTYEQYF. The CDR3 DNA follows: TGTGCCAGTAGTCGGGTCGGGACTAGCGGGGCGGGCACCTACGAGCAGTACTTC.

This chain joins TRBV29-1 and TRBJ1-1, with D maybe TRBD1 (6 bases). V was pared by 4 bases and J by 2 bases, with 14 bases between. Germline V gene data show CDR1 as SQVTM and CDR2 as ANQGSEA. This CDR3 has 14 residues. The CDR3 bases are TGCAGCGTTGGCAGGGGAGGGAGTAACACTGAAGCTTTCTTT. Translation: CSVGRGGSNTEAFF.

This rearrangement joins TRBV19 to TRBJ1-5; D gene unclear. The germline V gene has CDR1 LNHDA and CDR2 SQIVND (reference sequence). Trimming pared 4 bases from V and 5 bases from J, leaving 12 bases between. The CDR3 runs 14 residues. CDR3 loop: CASSSGPGYQPQHF. CDR3 sequence (DNA): TGTGCCAGTAGTAGTGGGCCAGGTTATCAGCCCCAGCATTTT.

This clone appeared once. V gene TRBV7-9 combines with J gene TRBJ1-4, with 7 positions matching TRBD1. The CDR3 runs 15 residues. Per the germline V gene, CDR1 is SEHNR and CDR2 is FQNEAQ (reference sequence). J gave up 3 bases and V 3 bases, and 4 bases lay outside the gene matches. The CDR3 loop is CASSFYRGANEKLFF. DNA of the CDR3: TGTGCCAGCAGCTTCTACAGGGGTGCTAATGAAAAACTGTTTTTT.

This sequence joins TRBV27 and TRBJ2-2; 9 bases align to TRBD1. Trimming cost V 1 base and J 4 bases; bases outside gene matches: 7. CDR1 and CDR2 (germline): MNHEY, SMNVEV (reference sequence). The CDR3 length is 17 residues. The CDR3 DNA follows: TGTGCCAGCAGTTTATTTACAGGGGGCGAAGGCACCGGGGAGCTGTTTTTT. Its translation is CASSLFTGGEGTGELFF.

The CDR3 here is CASSLADRVWTEAFF. In DNA form, the CDR3 reads TGTGCCAGCAGCTTAGCGGACAGGGTGTGGACTGAAGCTTTCTTT. The genes are TRBV7-9 and TRBJ1-1, with 8 bases lining up with TRBD1. The CDR3 spans 15 residues. The trim removed 0 bases at V and 5 bases at J, leaving 5 bases unmatched. Per the germline V gene, CDR1 is SEHNR and CDR2 is FQNEAQ (reference sequence).

The rearrangement joins TRBV2 to TRBJ1-1, with TRBD1 matching 7 bases. The germline V gene has CDR1 SNHLY and CDR2 FYNNEI. With V trimmed by 6 bases and J by 5 bases, 6 bases remained unmatched. The CDR3 runs to 13 residues. CDR3 nucleotides: TGTGCCAGCAGCGGACAGGAGATTACTGAAGCTTTCTTT. The encoded protein is CASSGQEITEAFF.

This clone was seen only a few times. The rearrangement uses TRBV2 and TRBJ1-1; D unclear. The germline CDR1 and CDR2 sequences are SNHLY and FYNNEI. V was clipped by 8 bases and J by 14 bases, with 21 bases between them. The CDR3 contains 12 residues. CDR3 sequence (DNA): TGTGCCAGCCACCTTGAGGCGGGCACGGCCTTCTTT. It specifies CASHLEAGTAFF. The full variable domain, rest sourced from reference TRBV2 and TRBJ1-1, is EPEVTQTPSHQVTQMGQEVILRCVPISNHLYFYWYRQILGQKVEFLVSFYNNEISEKSEIFDDQFSVERPDGSNFTLKIRSTKLEDSAMYFCASHLEAGTAFFGQGTRLTVV.

The chain joins TRBV6-4 to TRBJ2-6; TRBD1 matches 9 bases. The CDR3 is 18 residues long. Losses at the gene ends were 4 bases for V and 0 bases for J; bases not matched to a gene: 7. The germline V gene encodes CDR1 MRHNA and CDR2 SNTAGT. The CDR3 DNA is TGTGCCAGCAGTGCCGCGGGACAGGGAGACTCTGGGGCCAACGTCCTGACTTTC. Translated, it gives CASSAAGQGDSGANVLTF.

The J gene is TRBJ2-5, the V gene TRBV6-6; 9 bases are shared with TRBD1. Germline lookup yields CDR1 MNHNY and CDR2 SVGAGI (reference sequence). The CDR3 loop spans 15 amino acids. J gave up 11 bases and V 0 bases, and 10 bases lay outside the gene matches. The CDR3 reads CASSYSGQGVLEQYF. The CDR3 nucleotides are TGTGCCAGCAGTTACTCGGGACAGGGAGTGTTGGAGCAGTACTTC.

The chain couples TRBV2 to TRBJ2-5; possibly TRBD1 for D (6 bases). The CDR3 totals 13 residues. The germline V and J ends were trimmed by 9 bases and 0 bases, with 11 bases remaining between them. Per germline, CDR1 SNHLY and CDR2 FYNNEI. For the CDR3, the DNA is TGTGCCAGTGTGCAGGGGAACCAAGAGACCCAGTACTTC. This gives the protein CASVQGNQETQYF.

The genes are TRBV7-8 and TRBJ2-5, with a weak D call TRBD2 (5 bases). This CDR3 contains 15 residues. The V gene's germline CDR1 is SGHVS and CDR2 FQNEAQ. V lost 0 bases and J 4 bases, leaving 12 bases between the germline ends. CDR3 coding DNA: TGTGCCAGCAGCTTAGCGCATCTAGCAGCAGAGACCCAGTACTTC. This encodes CASSLAHLAAETQYF.